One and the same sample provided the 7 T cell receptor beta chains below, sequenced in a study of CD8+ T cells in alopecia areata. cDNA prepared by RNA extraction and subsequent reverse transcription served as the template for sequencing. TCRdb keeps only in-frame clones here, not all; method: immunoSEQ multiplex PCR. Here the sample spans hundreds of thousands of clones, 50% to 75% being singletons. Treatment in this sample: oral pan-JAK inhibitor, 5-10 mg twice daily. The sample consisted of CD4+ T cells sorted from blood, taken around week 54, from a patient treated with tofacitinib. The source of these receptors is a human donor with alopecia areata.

The CDR3 here is CAWSVFVNTEAFF. The DNA of the CDR3 is TGTGCCTGGAGTGTTTTCGTGAACACTGAAGCTTTCTTT. The chain joins TRBV30 to TRBJ1-1, with no clear D. V lost 0 bases to trimming and J lost 0 bases, with 5 bases between them. This CDR3 has 13 amino acids. Per the germline V gene, CDR1 is GTSNPN and CDR2 is SVGIG (reference sequence).

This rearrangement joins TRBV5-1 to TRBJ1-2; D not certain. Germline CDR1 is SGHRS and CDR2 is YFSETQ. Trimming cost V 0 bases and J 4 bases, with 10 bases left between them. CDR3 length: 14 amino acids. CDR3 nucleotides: TGCGCCAGCAGCTTGGATTCAGGCCCCTATGGCTACACCTTC. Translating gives CASSLDSGPYGYTF.

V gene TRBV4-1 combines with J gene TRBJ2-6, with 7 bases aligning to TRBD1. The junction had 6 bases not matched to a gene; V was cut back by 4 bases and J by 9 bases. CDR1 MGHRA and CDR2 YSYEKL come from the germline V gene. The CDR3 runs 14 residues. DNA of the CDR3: TGCGCCAGCAGCCCCGCAGGGGGAGACAACGTCCTGACTTTC. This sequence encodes CASSPAGGDNVLTF.

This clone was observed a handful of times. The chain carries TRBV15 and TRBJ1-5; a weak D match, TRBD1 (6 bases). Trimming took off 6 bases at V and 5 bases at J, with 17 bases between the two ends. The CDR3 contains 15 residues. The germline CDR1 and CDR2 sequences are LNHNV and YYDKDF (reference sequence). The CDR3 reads CATRAYGGGDQPQHF. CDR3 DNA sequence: TGTGCCACCAGAGCCTACGGGGGGGGCGATCAGCCCCAGCATTTT. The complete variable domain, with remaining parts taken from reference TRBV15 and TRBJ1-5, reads DAMVIQNPRYQVTQFGKPVTLSCSQTLNHNVMYWYQQKSSQAPKLLFHYYDKDFNNEADTPDNFQSRRPNTSFCFLDIRSPGLGDTAMYLCATRAYGGGDQPQHFGDGTRLSIL.

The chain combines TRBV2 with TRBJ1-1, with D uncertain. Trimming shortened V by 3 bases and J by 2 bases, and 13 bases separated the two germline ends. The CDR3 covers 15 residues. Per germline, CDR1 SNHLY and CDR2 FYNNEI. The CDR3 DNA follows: TGTGCCAGCAGTGAGCCCGGGGTGGCAAACACTGAAGCTTTCTTT. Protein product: CASSEPGVANTEAFF.

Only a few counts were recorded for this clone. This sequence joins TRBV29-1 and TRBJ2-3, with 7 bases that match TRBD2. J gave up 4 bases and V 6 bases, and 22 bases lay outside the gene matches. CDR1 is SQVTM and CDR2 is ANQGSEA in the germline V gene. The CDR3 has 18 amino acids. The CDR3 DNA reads TGCAGCGTGCCACCCAAGGCTAGCGGTCCGACCTTCGCAGATACGCAGTATTTT. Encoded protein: CSVPPKASGPTFADTQYF.

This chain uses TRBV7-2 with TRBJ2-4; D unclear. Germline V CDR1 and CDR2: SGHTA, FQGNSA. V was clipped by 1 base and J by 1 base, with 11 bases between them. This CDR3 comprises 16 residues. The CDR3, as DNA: TGTGCCAGCAGCTTAGAATGGGGTCTGGCCAAAAACATTCAGTACTTC. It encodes CASSLEWGLAKNIQYF.